The subject of this entry is one T cell receptor (beta chain). Assay used: immunoSEQ multiplex PCR; TCRdb lists only in-frame clones, some missing. The repertoire holds approximately 530,000 clones, with 95% to 97% as singletons. The data were taken from a study of shared clonotypes between healthy human individuals. The CDR3 consists of 14 residues. Germline V gene lookup returns CDR1 LGHNA and CDR2 YNFKEQ. V shed 1 base and J shed 3 bases, with 9 bases lying between them. All the donors were Caucasian adults who lived in Nashville, Tennessee. The TCR sequence derives from a woman aged 25 to 39 in good health. This chain joins TRBV4-2 and TRBJ2-5, with D possibly matching TRBD2 (5 bases). Source material: naive CD4+ T cells sorted from blood. Subset in this sample: CD45RA+ positively selected. CDR3 nucleotides: TGTGCCAGCAGCCAAGGTCAGGAGGAAGAGACCCAGTACTTC. The encoded protein is CASSQGQEEETQYF.